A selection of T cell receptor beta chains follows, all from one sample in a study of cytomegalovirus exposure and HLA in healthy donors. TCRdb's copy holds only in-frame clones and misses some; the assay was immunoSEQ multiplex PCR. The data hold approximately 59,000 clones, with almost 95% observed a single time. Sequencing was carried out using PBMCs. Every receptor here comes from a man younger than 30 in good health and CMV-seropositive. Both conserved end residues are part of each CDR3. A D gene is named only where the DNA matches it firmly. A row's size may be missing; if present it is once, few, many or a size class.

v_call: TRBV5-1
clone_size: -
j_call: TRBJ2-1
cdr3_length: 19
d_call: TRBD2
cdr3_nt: TGCGCCAGCAGCCCCAGTAAATTAAATCCGGGACTAGCAGGGCCTGAGCAGTTCTTC
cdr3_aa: CASSPSKLNPGLAGPEQFF

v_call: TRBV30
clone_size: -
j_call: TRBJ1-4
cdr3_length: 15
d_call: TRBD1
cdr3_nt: TGTGCCTGCTATCGGGGACAGGGGGCGGATGAAAAACTGTTTTTT
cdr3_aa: CACYRGQGADEKLFF

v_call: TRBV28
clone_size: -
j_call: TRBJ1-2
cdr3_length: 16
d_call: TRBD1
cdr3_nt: TGTGCCAGCAGCCAGTACGGGACAGGGCCTTTCTATGGCTACACCTTC
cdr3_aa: CASSQYGTGPFYGYTF

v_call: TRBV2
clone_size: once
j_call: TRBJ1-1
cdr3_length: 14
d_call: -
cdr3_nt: TGTGCCAGCAGTGAGTCAGGAAACGGCGTAAGGGCTTTCTTT
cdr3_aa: CASSESGNGVRAFF

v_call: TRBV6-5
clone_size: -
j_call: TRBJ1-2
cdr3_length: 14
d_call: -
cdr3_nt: TGTGCCAGCAGTTACTCCGTCGGGAACTATGGCTACACCTTC
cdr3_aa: CASSYSVGNYGYTF

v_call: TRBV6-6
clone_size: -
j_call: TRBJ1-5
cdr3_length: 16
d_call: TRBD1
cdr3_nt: TGTGCCAGCAGTTATGGGGGGACAGGGTTAAATCAGCCCCAGCATTTT
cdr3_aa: CASSYGGTGLNQPQHF

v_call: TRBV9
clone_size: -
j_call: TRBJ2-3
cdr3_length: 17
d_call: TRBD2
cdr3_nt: TGTGCCAGCAGTCCGACTAGCGGGAGGCCCAGCACAGATACGCAGTATTTT
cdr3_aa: CASSPTSGRPSTDTQYF

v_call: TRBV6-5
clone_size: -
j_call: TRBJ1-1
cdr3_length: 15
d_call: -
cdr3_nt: TGTGCCAGCAGTTACGGGGTGGGGGGAAGTACTGAAGCTTTCTTT
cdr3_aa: CASSYGVGGSTEAFF

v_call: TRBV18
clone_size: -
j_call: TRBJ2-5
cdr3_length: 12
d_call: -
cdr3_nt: TGTGCCAGCATGACAGGTCAAGAGACCCAGTACTTC
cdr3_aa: CASMTGQETQYF

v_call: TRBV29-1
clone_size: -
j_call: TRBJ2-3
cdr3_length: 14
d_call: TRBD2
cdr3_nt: TGCAGCGTTGGAGGACTAGCGGGAACAGATACGCAGTATTTT
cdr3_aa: CSVGGLAGTDTQYF

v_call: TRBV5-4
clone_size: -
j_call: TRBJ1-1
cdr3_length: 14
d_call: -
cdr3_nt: TGTGCCAGCAGCGTCGGAGGTGGGGACACTGAAGCTTTCTTT
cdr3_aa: CASSVGGGDTEAFF

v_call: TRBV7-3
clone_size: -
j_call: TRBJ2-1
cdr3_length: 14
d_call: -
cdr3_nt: TGTGCCAGCAGCTTAATGGTCGCAGGAAATGAGCAGTTCTTC
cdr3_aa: CASSLMVAGNEQFF

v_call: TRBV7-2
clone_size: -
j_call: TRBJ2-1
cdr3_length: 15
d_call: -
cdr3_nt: TGTGCCAGCAGCTCTGCGGCCAGCTCCTACAATGAGCAGTTCTTC
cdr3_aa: CASSSAASSYNEQFF

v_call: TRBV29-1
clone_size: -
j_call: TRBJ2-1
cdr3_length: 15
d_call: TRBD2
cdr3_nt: TGCAGCGTTGAAGAACGGCTAGCGGGAAAGAATGAGCAGTTCTTC
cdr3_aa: CSVEERLAGKNEQFF

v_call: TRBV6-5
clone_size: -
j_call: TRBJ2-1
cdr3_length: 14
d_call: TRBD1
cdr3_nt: TGTGCCAGCTCCCGAAGGGGGCGGTTGGATGAGCAGTTCTTC
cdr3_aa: CASSRRGRLDEQFF

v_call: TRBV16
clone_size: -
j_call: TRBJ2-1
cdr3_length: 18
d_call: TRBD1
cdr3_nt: TGTGCCAGCAGCCAAGACGATCCGGGACAGGGGATCTACAATGAGCAGTTCTTC
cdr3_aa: CASSQDDPGQGIYNEQFF

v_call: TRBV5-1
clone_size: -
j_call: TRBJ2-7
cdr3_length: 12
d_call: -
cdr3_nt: TGCGCCAGCAGCGGAGGAACCTACGAGCAGTACTTC
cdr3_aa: CASSGGTYEQYF

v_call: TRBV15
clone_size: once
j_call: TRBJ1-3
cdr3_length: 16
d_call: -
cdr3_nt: TGTGCCACCAGCAGAGATCCCAACCTGGCAGGAAACACCATATATTTT
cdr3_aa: CATSRDPNLAGNTIYF

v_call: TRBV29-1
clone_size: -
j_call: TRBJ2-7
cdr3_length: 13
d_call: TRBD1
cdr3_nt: TGCAGCGGTGGACAGGGGGAGACCTACGAGCAGTACTTC
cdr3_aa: CSGGQGETYEQYF

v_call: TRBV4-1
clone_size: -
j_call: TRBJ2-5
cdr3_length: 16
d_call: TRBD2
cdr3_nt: TGCGCCAGCAGCCAAGATGGACTAGCGGGAGTTGAGACCCAGTACTTC
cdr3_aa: CASSQDGLAGVETQYF

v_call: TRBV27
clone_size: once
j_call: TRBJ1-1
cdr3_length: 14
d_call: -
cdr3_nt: TGTGCCAGCAGTTTTAAGCGGGTGAGCACTGAAGCTTTCTTT
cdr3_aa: CASSFKRVSTEAFF

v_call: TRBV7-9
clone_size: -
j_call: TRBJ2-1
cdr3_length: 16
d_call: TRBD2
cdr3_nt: TGTGCCAGCAGCTTAGTTAGCGGGATTAAATTCGATGAGCAGTTCTTC
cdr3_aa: CASSLVSGIKFDEQFF

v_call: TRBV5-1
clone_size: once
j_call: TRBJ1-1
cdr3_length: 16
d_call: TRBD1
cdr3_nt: TGCGCCAGCAGCTTGTTGGGACAGGGAACGAACACTGAAGCTTTCTTT
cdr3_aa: CASSLLGQGTNTEAFF

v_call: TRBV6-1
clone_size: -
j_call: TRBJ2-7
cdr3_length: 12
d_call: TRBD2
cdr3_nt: TGTGCCAGCAGATCTAGCGGGAGCGAGCAGTACTTC
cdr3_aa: CASRSSGSEQYF

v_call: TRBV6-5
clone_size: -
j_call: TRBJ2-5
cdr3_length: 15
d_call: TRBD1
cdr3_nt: TGTGCCAGCAGTTCGTCCCTTGGACAGGAGGAGACCCAGTACTTC
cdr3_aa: CASSSSLGQEETQYF

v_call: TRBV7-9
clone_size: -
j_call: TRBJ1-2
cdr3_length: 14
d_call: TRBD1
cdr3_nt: TGTGCCAGCAGTGGAACAGGGGCGGCCCACGGCTACACCTTC
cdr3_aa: CASSGTGAAHGYTF

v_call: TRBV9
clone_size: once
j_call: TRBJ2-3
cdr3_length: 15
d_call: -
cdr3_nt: TGTGCCAGCAGCCCGAACAGGGCGAGCACAGATACGCAGTATTTT
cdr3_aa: CASSPNRASTDTQYF

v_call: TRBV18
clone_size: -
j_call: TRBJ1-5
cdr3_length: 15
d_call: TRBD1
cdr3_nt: TGTGCCAGCTCACCAGGGACAGGGCAGAATCAGCCCCAGCATTTT
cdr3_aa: CASSPGTGQNQPQHF

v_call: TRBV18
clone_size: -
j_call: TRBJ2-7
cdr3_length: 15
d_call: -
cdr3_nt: TGTGCCAGCTCACCCCCCGGCGGCGGTAACTACGAGCAGTACTTC
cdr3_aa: CASSPPGGGNYEQYF

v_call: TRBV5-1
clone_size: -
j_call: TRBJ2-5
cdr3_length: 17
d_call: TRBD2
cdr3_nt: TGCGCCAGCAGCTTGTTATCGGGTACTAGCGGGAGGAAGACCCAGTACTTC
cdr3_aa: CASSLLSGTSGRKTQYF

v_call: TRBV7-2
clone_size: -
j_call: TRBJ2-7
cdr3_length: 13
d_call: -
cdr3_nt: TGTGCCAGCAGCTTAACTAGCTCCTACGAGCAGTACTTC
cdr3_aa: CASSLTSSYEQYF

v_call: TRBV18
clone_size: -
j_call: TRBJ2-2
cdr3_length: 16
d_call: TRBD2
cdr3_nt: TGTGCCAGCTCACCAGCTCGGGAGGCGGGCACCGGGGAGCTGTTTTTT
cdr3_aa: CASSPAREAGTGELFF

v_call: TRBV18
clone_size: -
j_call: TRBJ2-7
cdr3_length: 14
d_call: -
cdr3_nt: TGTGCCAGCTCACCCCGGGGTACCTCCTACGAGCAGTACTTC
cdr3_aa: CASSPRGTSYEQYF

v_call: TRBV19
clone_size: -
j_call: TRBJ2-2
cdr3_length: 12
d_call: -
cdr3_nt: TGTGCCAGTAACTATGGTATCGGGGAGCTGTTTTTT
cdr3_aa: CASNYGIGELFF

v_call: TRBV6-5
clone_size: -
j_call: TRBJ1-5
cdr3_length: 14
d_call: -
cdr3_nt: TGTGCCAGCAGGTCCGGCGGGGAAAGGCAGCCCCAGCATTTT
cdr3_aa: CASRSGGERQPQHF

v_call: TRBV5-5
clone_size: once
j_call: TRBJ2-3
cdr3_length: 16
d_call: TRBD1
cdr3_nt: TGTGCCAGCAGCTTGGATCGCACAGGGGCGGCAGATACGCAGTATTTT
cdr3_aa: CASSLDRTGAADTQYF

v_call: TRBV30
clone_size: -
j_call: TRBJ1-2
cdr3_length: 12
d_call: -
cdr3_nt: TGTGCCGGGTATGACGGAGGTGATGGCTACACCTTC
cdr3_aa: CAGYDGGDGYTF

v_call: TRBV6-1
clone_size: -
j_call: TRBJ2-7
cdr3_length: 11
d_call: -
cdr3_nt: TGTGCCAGCAGTGATGCGGACGAGCAGTACTTC
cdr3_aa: CASSDADEQYF

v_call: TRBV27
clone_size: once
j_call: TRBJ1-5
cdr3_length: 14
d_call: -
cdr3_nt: TGTGCCAGCAGGAACACAGGTGGCAATCAGCCCCAGCATTTT
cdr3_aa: CASRNTGGNQPQHF

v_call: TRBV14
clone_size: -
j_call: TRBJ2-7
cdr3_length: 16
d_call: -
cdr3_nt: TGTGCCAGCAGCCACAGAATAAGGGGTTACGCCTACGAGCAGTACTTC
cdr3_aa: CASSHRIRGYAYEQYF

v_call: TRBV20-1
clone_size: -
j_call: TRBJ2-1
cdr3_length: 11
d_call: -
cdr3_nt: TGCAGTGTCGCTACGGGGAATGAGCAGTTCTTC
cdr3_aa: CSVATGNEQFF

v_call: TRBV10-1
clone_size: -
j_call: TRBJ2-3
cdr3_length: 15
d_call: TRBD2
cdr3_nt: TGCGCCAGCAGTGAAGCGGGAGGGAGTGGAGATACGCAGTATTTT
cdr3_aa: CASSEAGGSGDTQYF

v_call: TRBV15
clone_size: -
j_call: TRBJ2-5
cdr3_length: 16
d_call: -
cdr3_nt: TGTGCCACCAGCAGTCCGAGGGGGGGACACCAAGAGACCCAGTACTTC
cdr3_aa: CATSSPRGGHQETQYF

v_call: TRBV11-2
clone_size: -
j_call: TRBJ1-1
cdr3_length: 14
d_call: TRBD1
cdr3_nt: TGTGCCAGCAGCTTAGTCGACAGGGGGACTGAAGCTTTCTTT
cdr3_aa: CASSLVDRGTEAFF

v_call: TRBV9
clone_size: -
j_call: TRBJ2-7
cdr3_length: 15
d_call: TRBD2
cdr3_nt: TGTGCCAGCAGCGCAGGACTAGCGGGGACCTACGAGCAGTACTTC
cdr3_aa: CASSAGLAGTYEQYF

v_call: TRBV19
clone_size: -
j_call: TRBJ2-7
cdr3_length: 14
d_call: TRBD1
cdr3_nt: TGTGCCAGTAGTATTGGGACAGGGCCCTACGAGCAGTACTTC
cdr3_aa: CASSIGTGPYEQYF

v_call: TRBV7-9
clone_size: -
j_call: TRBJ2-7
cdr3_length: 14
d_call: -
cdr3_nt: TGTGCCAGCAGCCAGACAGAAAAGCACTACGAGCAGTACTTC
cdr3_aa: CASSQTEKHYEQYF

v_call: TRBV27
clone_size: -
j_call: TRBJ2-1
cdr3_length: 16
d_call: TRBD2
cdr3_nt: TGTGCCAGCAGTTCCTTAGGACTAGCGGAGGACAATGAGCAGTTCTTC
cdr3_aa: CASSSLGLAEDNEQFF